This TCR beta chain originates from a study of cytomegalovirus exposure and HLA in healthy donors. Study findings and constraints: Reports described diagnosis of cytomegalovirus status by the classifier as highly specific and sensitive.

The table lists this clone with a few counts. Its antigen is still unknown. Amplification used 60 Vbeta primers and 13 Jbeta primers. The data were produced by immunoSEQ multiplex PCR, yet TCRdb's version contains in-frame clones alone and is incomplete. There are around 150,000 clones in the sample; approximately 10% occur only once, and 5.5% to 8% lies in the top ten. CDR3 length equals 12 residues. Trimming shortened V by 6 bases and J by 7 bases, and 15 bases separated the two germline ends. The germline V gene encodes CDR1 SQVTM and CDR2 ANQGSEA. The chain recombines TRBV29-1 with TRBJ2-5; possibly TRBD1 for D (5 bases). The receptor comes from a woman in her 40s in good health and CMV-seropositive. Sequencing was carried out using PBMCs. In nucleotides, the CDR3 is TGCAGCGTAGTCAGGGTTGATGGGACCCAGTACTTC. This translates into CSVVRVDGTQYF.